The 8 T cell receptor beta chains listed next were all sequenced from one sample in a study of technical replicates of blood from several donors. Clones were read by immunoSEQ multiplex PCR, and TCRdb kept only the in-frame ones, dropping some. The data show about 16,000 clones, about 89% seen once. Sequenced sample: PBMCs. The receptors come from a human donor in good health.

This chain joins TRBV5-1 and TRBJ1-1, with 11 bases fitting TRBD1. The junction had 6 bases not matched to a gene; V was cut back by 3 bases and J by 5 bases. Germline values: CDR1 SGHRS, CDR2 YFSETQ. The length of the CDR3 is 15 residues. The CDR3 sequence is CASSWTGGRGTEAFF. The CDR3 coding sequence is TGCGCCAGCAGCTGGACAGGGGGCAGAGGGACTGAAGCTTTCTTT.

The gene calls are TRBV7-6 and TRBJ1-5; D may be TRBD1 (5 bases). Germline-derived CDR1 and CDR2 are SGHVS and FNYEAQ. V lost 0 bases to trimming and J lost 7 bases, with 13 bases between them. The CDR3 contains 15 residues. The CDR3 bases are TGTGCCAGCAGCTTAGCGTCAGGGTTGAACCAGCCCCAGCATTTT. It specifies CASSLASGLNQPQHF. Full variable domain (missing parts from reference TRBV7-6 and TRBJ1-5): GAGVSQSPRYKVTKRGQDVALRCDPISGHVSLYWYRQALGQGPEFLTYFNYEAQQDKSGLPNDRFSAERPEGSISTLTIQRTEQRDSAMYRCASSLASGLNQPQHFGDGTRLSIL.

This clone was seen a handful of times. The chain is built from TRBV7-9 and TRBJ2-5; 8 positions match TRBD1. The CDR3 runs 15 residues. The junction had 8 bases not matched to a gene; V was cut back by 6 bases and J by 2 bases. The germline CDR1 and CDR2 sequences are SEHNR and FQNEAQ (reference sequence). The DNA for the CDR3 is TGTGCCAGCAGTTCCCGGACAGGGCTACAAGAGACCCAGTACTTC. Translating it yields CASSSRTGLQETQYF. Combining the CDR3 with reference TRBV7-9 and TRBJ2-5 gives the whole variable domain DTGVSQNPRHKITKRGQNVTFRCDPISEHNRLYWYRQTLGQGPEFLTYFQNEAQLEKSRLLSDRFSAERPKGSFSTLEIQRTEQGDSAMYLCASSSRTGLQETQYFGPGTRLLVL.

This chain connects TRBV6-8 to TRBJ2-1; D not resolved. The ends were cut back, 8 bases at V and 0 bases at J, with 8 bases in the middle. There are 13 residues in the CDR3. Germline CDR1 reads MNHGY; CDR2 reads SAAAGT. The CDR3 sequence is CASPRGSYNEQFF. The CDR3 DNA is TGTGCCAGCCCCAGAGGCTCCTACAATGAGCAGTTCTTC.

This clone appeared a single time. CDR3 DNA: TGTGCCAGCAGCCAAGGTGGGACAGGGGGAGAGACCCAGTACTTC. Translated, it gives CASSQGGTGGETQYF. The chain links TRBV4-2 to TRBJ2-5; 11 nucleotides align to TRBD1. This CDR3 contains 15 residues. Germline V gene data show CDR1 as LGHNA and CDR2 as YNFKEQ. Unmatched junction bases numbered 2, after V lost 1 base and J lost 4 bases.

The chain links TRBV7-2 to TRBJ2-3, with D perhaps TRBD2 (5 bases). The V gene lost 5 bases and the J gene lost 4 bases, with 13 bases spanning the gap. Germline assignment: CDR1 SGHTA and CDR2 FQGNSA. The length of the CDR3 is 14 residues. The CDR3 region is CASSRGNGPDTQYF. The CDR3 DNA reads as TGTGCCAGCAGCCGGGGAAATGGCCCAGATACGCAGTATTTT.

This clone was recorded a few times. The chain joins TRBV19 to TRBJ1-1; tentatively, D is TRBD1 (6 bases). This CDR3 has 13 residues. V was clipped by 0 bases and J by 5 bases, with 7 bases between them. CDR1 and CDR2 from the germline V gene are LNHDA and SQIVND (reference sequence). In nucleotides, the CDR3 is TGTGCCAGTAGTATAGATGGACAGACTGAAGCTTTCTTT. This sequence encodes CASSIDGQTEAFF.

This chain connects TRBV6-5 to TRBJ2-6, with D perhaps matching TRBD1 (6 bases). V lost 5 bases and J lost 1, with 9 bases in between. Germline CDR1 and CDR2: MNHEY and SVGAGI. This CDR3 is built from 15 residues. CDR3 nucleotides: TGTGCCAGCAGTGCCCAGGGGTCTGGGGCCAACGTCCTGACTTTC. Amino acid sequence: CASSAQGSGANVLTF.